These T cell receptor beta chains were read from a single sample in a study of T cells in Graves' hyperthyroidism and ophthalmopathy. TCRdb re-called the multiplex PCR reads with MiXCR, one entry per CDR3 protein. The data show 620,000 or so distinct CDR3 sequences, around 13% seen once. The sample comprised blood. These receptors all come from a woman aged 45-59 years with Graves' ophthalmopathy. Both conserved end residues are part of each CDR3. A D gene is named only where the DNA matches it firmly. Only some rows state a clone size, as once, few, many or a class for expanded clones.

j_call cdr3_length clone_size d_call v_call cdr3_aa cdr3_nt
TRBJ2-1 14 many NA TRBV30 CAWSPAVDNSRQFF TGTGCCTGGAGTCCTGCGGTAGACAACTCAAGACAGTTCTTC
TRBJ2-7 18 many NA TRBV6-1 CASSPTDRSGLSSYEQYF TGTGCCAGCAGCCCTACAGACAGGTCGGGTTTAAGCTCCTACGAGCAGTACTTC
TRBJ2-1 13 NA NA TRBV24-1 CATSDLRYNEQFF TGTGCCACCAGTGATTTACGCTACAATGAGCAGTTCTTC
TRBJ2-3 15 few TRBD2 TRBV29-1 CSVRVGGRHTDTQYF TGCAGCGTTAGGGTTGGCGGGAGACACACAGATACGCAGTATTTT
TRBJ2-1 14 many TRBD1 TRBV20-1 CSARVVQGYNEQFF TGCAGTGCTAGAGTGGTACAGGGGTACAATGAGCAGTTCTTC
TRBJ1-3 17 many NA TRBV27 CASSLSPDTYSGNTIYF TGTGCCAGCAGTTTATCACCAGATACGTACTCTGGAAACACCATATATTTT
TRBJ1-5 15 NA NA TRBV28 CASSLRFRGNQPQHF TGTGCCAGCAGTTTAAGGTTCAGAGGGAATCAGCCCCAGCATTTT
TRBJ2-7 16 NA TRBD1 TRBV5-4 CASSPNLDRAIYEQYF TGTGCCAGCAGCCCCAACCTTGACAGGGCGATTTACGAGCAGTACTTC
TRBJ1-5 19 NA NA TRBV6-2/TRBV6-3 CASSYQNLPGQSVNQPQHF TGTGCCAGCAGTTACCAAAATCTCCCGGGGCAGTCGGTAAATCAGCCCCAGCATTTT
TRBJ2-2 16 many TRBD1 TRBV18 CASSLLETGDPGELFF TGTGCCAGCTCACTTCTGGAGACAGGGGATCCCGGGGAGCTGTTTTTT
TRBJ2-2 15 NA TRBD2 TRBV20-1 CSARRGLGGSGELFF TGCAGTGCTAGAAGGGGACTAGGAGGGTCCGGGGAGCTGTTTTTT
TRBJ2-7 15 few NA TRBV12-3/TRBV12-4 CASSLRGPHSYEQYF TGTGCCAGCAGTTTAAGGGGACCCCACTCCTACGAGCAGTACTTC
TRBJ2-7 14 many NA TRBV20-1 CSARDQDFNYEQYF TGCAGTGCTAGAGATCAGGACTTCAACTACGAGCAGTACTTC
TRBJ2-1 15 many NA TRBV12-3/TRBV12-4 CASSIRDGSYNEQFF TGTGCCAGCAGTATCCGGGACGGCTCCTACAATGAGCAGTTCTTC
TRBJ2-5 14 many NA TRBV6-1 CASSPSGPQETQYF TGTGCCAGCAGCCCAAGCGGACCCCAAGAGACCCAGTACTTC
TRBJ2-3 18 many TRBD2 TRBV3-1 CASSHARLALGSTDTQYF TGTGCCAGCAGCCACGCCCGACTAGCCCTGGGGAGCACAGATACGCAGTATTTT
TRBJ2-7 18 few TRBD2 TRBV14 CASSQDLTSGRAPYEQYF TGTGCCAGCAGCCAAGATCTGACTAGCGGGAGGGCCCCCTACGAGCAGTACTTC
TRBJ2-7 15 many TRBD1 TRBV27 CASISTGTGTYEQYF TGTGCCAGCATCTCCACCGGGACAGGGACCTACGAGCAGTACTTC
TRBJ2-7 16 many TRBD1 TRBV25-1 CASSEVGQGAGYEQYF TGTGCCAGCAGTGAGGTAGGACAGGGGGCAGGCTACGAGCAGTACTTC
TRBJ1-1 10 many NA TRBV30 CAWDNTEAFF TGTGCCTGGGATAACACTGAAGCTTTCTTT
TRBJ2-1 16 few TRBD1 TRBV24-1 CATSDLRTGKVGEQFF TGTGCCACCAGTGATTTGCGGACAGGGAAAGTCGGGGAGCAGTTCTTC
TRBJ2-3 16 NA TRBD2 TRBV29-1 CSVGIAGGIRTDTQYF TGCAGCGTTGGGATAGCGGGAGGGATCCGCACAGATACGCAGTATTTT
TRBJ1-1 17 many TRBD1 TRBV11-2 CASSLRTGKISGTEAFF TGTGCCAGCAGCTTAAGGACAGGGAAGATTTCGGGCACTGAAGCTTTCTTT
TRBJ2-2 14 NA NA TRBV5-1 CASSPTTMGGELFF TGCGCCAGCAGCCCCACTACCATGGGCGGGGAGCTGTTTTTT
TRBJ2-3 13 few TRBD1 TRBV11-3 CASTGQGADTQYF TGTGCCAGCACGGGACAGGGGGCAGACACGCAGTATTTT
TRBJ1-6 15 NA NA TRBV7-2 CASSLGQGYNPPLHF TGTGCCAGCAGCTTGGGGCAGGGGTATAATCCACCCCTCCACTTT
TRBJ2-3 13 few NA TRBV10-3 CAISLDSTDTQYF TGTGCCATCAGCTTAGACAGCACAGATACGCAGTATTTT
TRBJ1-5 13 NA NA TRBV20-1 CSASVTETTPQHF TGCAGTGCTAGCGTCACGGAAACCACGCCCCAGCATTTT
TRBJ2-5 14 many NA TRBV20-1 CSASSGDSAETQYF TGCAGTGCTAGCTCCGGAGATAGTGCGGAGACCCAGTACTTC
TRBJ1-6 12 many NA TRBV3-1 CASSLGDSPLHF TGTGCCAGCAGCCTTGGGGATTCACCCCTCCACTTT
TRBJ1-1 13 many NA TRBV19 CASSRAWNTEAFF TGTGCCAGCTCCCGGGCCTGGAACACTGAAGCTTTCTTT
TRBJ1-5 15 few NA TRBV15 CATSRKGLRSQPQHF TGTGCCACCAGCAGAAAAGGCTTACGGAGTCAGCCCCAGCATTTT
TRBJ2-1 15 many TRBD2 TRBV30 CAWSLSGAPWGEQFF TGTGCCTGGAGTCTTAGCGGGGCCCCTTGGGGTGAGCAGTTCTTC
TRBJ2-3 15 NA NA TRBV4-3 CASSQGGDSTDTQYF TGCGCCAGCAGCCAAGGAGGGGATAGCACAGATACGCAGTATTTT
TRBJ1-6 15 few NA TRBV7-2 CASSLLGADNSPLHF TGTGCCAGCAGCTTATTGGGGGCCGATAATTCACCCCTCCACTTT
TRBJ2-3 15 few NA TRBV19 CASSIVRGSTDTQYF TGTGCCAGTAGTATTGTCAGGGGTAGCACAGATACGCAGTATTTT
TRBJ2-7 16 few TRBD2 TRBV28 CASRRGSSGRGYEQYF TGTGCCAGCAGGCGGGGTTCTAGCGGGAGGGGGTACGAGCAGTACTTC
TRBJ2-6 17 NA NA TRBV7-9 CASSLPLLVSGANVLTF TGTGCCAGCAGCTTACCCCTTCTAGTGTCTGGGGCCAACGTCCTGACTTTC
TRBJ1-4 13 NA NA TRBV29-1 CSVRDPTNEKLFF TGCAGCGTTCGGGACCCAACTAATGAAAAACTGTTTTTT
TRBJ2-7 14 many TRBD2 TRBV7-2 CASSSSGRVYEQYF TGTGCCAGCAGCTCTAGCGGGAGGGTATACGAGCAGTACTTC
TRBJ2-7 16 NA TRBD2 TRBV4-3 CASSQAASGISYEQYF TGCGCCAGCAGCCAAGCGGCTAGCGGGATTTCCTACGAGCAGTACTTC
TRBJ2-1 15 many NA TRBV28 CASSPGLALYNEQFF TGTGCCAGCAGTCCCGGTCTAGCCCTCTACAATGAGCAGTTCTTC
TRBJ1-1 14 many NA TRBV6-1 CATPGPVMNTEAFF TGTGCCACCCCGGGGCCAGTCATGAACACTGAAGCTTTCTTT